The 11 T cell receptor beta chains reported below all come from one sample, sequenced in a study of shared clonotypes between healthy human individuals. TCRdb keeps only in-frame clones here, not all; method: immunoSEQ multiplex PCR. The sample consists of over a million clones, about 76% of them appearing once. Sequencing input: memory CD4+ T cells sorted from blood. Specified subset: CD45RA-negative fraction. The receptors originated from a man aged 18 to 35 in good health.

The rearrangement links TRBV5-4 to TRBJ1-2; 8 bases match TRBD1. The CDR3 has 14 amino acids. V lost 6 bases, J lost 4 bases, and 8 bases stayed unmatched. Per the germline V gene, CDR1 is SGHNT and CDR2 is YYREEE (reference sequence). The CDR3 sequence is CASTWTGYAYGYTF. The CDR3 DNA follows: TGTGCCAGCACCTGGACAGGGTACGCCTATGGCTACACCTTC.

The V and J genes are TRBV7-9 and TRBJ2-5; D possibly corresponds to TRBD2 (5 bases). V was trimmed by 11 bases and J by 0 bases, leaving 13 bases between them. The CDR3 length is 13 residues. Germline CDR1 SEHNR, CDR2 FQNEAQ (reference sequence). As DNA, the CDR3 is TGTGCCTACAGAGGGCGGGACCAAGAGACCCAGTACTTC. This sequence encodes CAYRGRDQETQYF. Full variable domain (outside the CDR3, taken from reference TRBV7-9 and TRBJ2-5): DTGVSQNPRHKITKRGQNVTFRCDPISEHNRLYWYRQTLGQGPEFLTYFQNEAQLEKSRLLSDRFSAERPKGSFSTLEIQRTEQGDSAMYLCAYRGRDQETQYFGPGTRLLVL.

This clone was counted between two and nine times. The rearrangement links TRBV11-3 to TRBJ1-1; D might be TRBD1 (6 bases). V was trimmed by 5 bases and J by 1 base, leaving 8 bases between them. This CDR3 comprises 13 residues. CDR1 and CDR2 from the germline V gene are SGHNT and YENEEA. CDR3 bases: TGTGCCAGCAGCCGACAGGAGAACACTGAAGCTTTCTTT. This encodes CASSRQENTEAFF.

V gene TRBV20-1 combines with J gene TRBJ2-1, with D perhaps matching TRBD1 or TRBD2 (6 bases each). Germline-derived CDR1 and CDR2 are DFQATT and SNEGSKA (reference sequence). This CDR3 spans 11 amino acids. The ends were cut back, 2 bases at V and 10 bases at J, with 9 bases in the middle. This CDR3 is CSARPGGEQFF. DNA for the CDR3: TGCAGTGCTAGACCCGGGGGCGAGCAGTTCTTC.

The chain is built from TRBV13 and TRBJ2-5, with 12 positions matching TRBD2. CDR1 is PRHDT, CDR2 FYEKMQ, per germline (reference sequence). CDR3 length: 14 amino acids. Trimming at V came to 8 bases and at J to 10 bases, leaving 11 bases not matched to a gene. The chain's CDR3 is CASRLAGAKRDQYF. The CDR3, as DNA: TGTGCCAGCCGACTAGCGGGAGCCAAACGGGACCAGTACTTC.

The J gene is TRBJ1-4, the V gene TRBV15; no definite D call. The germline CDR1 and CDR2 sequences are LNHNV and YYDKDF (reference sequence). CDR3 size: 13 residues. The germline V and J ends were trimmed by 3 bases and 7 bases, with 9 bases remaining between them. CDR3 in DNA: TGTGCCACCAGCAGGGAGTTGGGTGAAAAACTGTTTTTT. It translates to CATSRELGEKLFF.

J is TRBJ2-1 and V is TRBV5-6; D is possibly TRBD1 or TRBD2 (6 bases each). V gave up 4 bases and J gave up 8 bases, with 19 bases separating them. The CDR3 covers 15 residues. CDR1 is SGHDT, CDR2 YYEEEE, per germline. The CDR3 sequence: CASSPGGGRKDEQFF. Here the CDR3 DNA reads TGTGCCAGCAGCCCCGGAGGGGGGCGAAAGGATGAGCAGTTCTTC.

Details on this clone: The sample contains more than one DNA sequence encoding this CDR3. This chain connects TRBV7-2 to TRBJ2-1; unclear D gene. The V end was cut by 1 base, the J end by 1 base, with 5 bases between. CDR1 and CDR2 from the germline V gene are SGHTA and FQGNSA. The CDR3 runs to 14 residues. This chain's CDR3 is CASSLGGSYNEQFF. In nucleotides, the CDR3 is TGTGCCAGCAGCTTAGGGGGTTCCTACAATGAGCAGTTCTTC.

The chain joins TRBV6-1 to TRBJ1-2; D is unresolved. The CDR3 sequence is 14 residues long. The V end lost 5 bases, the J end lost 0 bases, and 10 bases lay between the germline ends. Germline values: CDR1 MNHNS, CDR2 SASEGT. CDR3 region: CASSPGWSNYGYTF. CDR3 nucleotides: TGTGCCAGCAGTCCGGGTTGGTCTAACTATGGCTACACCTTC.

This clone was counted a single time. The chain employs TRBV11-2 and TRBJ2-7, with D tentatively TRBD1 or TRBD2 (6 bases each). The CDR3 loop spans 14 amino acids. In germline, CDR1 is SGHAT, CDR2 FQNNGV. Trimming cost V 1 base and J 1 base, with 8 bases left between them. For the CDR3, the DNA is TGTGCCAGCAGCTTAGCGGGGGCTTCCTACGAGCAGTACTTC. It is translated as CASSLAGASYEQYF.

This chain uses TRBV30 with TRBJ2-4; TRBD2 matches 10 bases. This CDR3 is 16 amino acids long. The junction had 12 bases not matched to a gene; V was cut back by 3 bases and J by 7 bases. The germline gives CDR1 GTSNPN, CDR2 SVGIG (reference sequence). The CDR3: CAWSGGSGGARNIQYF. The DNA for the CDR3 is TGTGCCTGGAGCGGTGGGAGCGGGGGGGCGCGGAACATTCAGTACTTC.